This TCR beta chain was obtained from a study of blood T cell repertoires in COVID-19. Study-level background: Both acute and convalescent COVID-19 samples were obtained from the United States, Italy and Spain. Sources were T cells, B-cell-depleted T cells, or PBMCs; the material itself was cDNA or gDNA.

Authors' processing steps: For nucleated cells, counts were estimated from reference gene primer amplification. TCRdb's table, derived via immunoSEQ multiplex PCR, lists solely in-frame clones and lacks some. V and J calls and clone size follow that table, whereas D and trimming were derived from the DNA. Altogether roughly 130,000 clones are present, about 86% being singletons, with the ten largest covering about a sixth. This clonotype was sampled from a woman aged 50 to 60 with acute or convalescent COVID-19. Sequenced material: peripheral blood.

CDR3 in amino acids: CASSGSTGVLMRGYTF. The CDR3 coding sequence is TGTGCCAGCAGCGGCTCGACAGGGGTCCTAATGCGTGGCTACACCTTC. This chain links TRBV5-4 with TRBJ1-2, with 8 bases aligning to TRBD1. CDR1 is SGHNT, CDR2 YYREEE, per germline (reference sequence). The CDR3 is made up of 16 amino acids. V was clipped by 4 bases and J by 7 bases; unmatched bases: 15.